These T cell receptor beta chains were read from a single sample in a study of cytotoxic CD8 clonotypes in ibrutinib-treated CLL. The method was immunoSEQ multiplex PCR; TCRdb's version includes in-frame clones alone and lacks a portion of them. The sample yields 200,000 to 250,000 clones, roughly three quarters seen once. Sequenced here: PBMCs, sampled after 12 months of ibrutinib treatment. The receptors originated from a human donor with chronic lymphocytic leukemia. Each CDR3 is given with its conserved first and last residue. The D gene is left open where the match is weak. Size is stated for part of the rows, as once, few or many counts, or as a class when the clone is expanded.

TRBJ1-5,TRBD1,-,TRBV30,CAWSAQRGQYSNQPQHF,TGTGCCTGGAGTGCCCAAAGGGGGCAGTATAGCAATCAGCCCCAGCATTTT
TRBJ2-7,-,-,TRBV5-6,CASSPTRAYEQYF,TGTGCCAGCAGCCCCACCCGAGCCTACGAGCAGTACTTC
TRBJ2-1,-,once,TRBV4-1,CASSPFEGVWNEQFF,TGCGCCAGCAGCCCTTTCGAAGGAGTCTGGAATGAGCAGTTCTTC
TRBJ1-3,-,-,TRBV30,CAWHPKGAVGNTIYF,TGTGCCTGGCATCCTAAAGGGGCGGTAGGAAACACCATATATTTT
TRBJ1-1,TRBD1,once,TRBV5-1,CASSWGTGWTEAFF,TGCGCCAGCAGCTGGGGGACAGGGTGGACTGAAGCTTTCTTT
TRBJ1-6,-,-,TRBV27,CASTGSRGSPLHF,TGTGCCAGCACGGGGAGTCGCGGTTCACCCCTCCACTTT
TRBJ2-1,-,-,TRBV5-1,CASSPYRGRDEQFF,TGCGCCAGCAGCCCATACAGGGGGAGGGATGAGCAGTTCTTC
TRBJ2-7,TRBD2,-,TRBV4-1,CASSQDPSGGNEQYF,TGCGCCAGCAGCCAAGATCCTAGCGGGGGGAACGAGCAGTACTTC
TRBJ2-3,-,-,TRBV11-2,CASSSGTSPPDTQYF,TGTGCCAGCAGCTCCGGGACAAGTCCCCCAGATACGCAGTATTTT
TRBJ2-7,-,-,TRBV27,CASSLTAGYEQYF,TGTGCCAGCAGTTTAACCGCGGGCTACGAGCAGTACTTC
TRBJ1-1,-,-,TRBV7-9,CASSLAAEGGAFF,TGTGCCAGCAGCTTAGCAGCGGAGGGGGGAGCTTTCTTT
TRBJ1-3,-,-,TRBV9,CASSSKPGPSGNTIYF,TGTGCCAGCAGCTCAAAACCAGGACCCTCTGGAAACACCATATATTTT
TRBJ1-2,-,-,TRBV10-3,CAISESGNSGSTF,TGTGCCATCAGTGAGTCAGGGAATAGCGGTAGTACCTTC
TRBJ2-5,-,-,TRBV10-1,CASSDGLYGETQYF,TGCGCCAGCAGTGATGGGCTATATGGAGAGACCCAGTACTTC
TRBJ2-2,-,-,TRBV7-9,CASSPPARNTGELFF,TGTGCCAGCAGCCCCCCAGCCAGGAACACCGGGGAGCTGTTTTTT
TRBJ1-2,-,-,TRBV19,CASIRPPGNYGYTF,TGTGCCAGTATTCGACCCCCAGGGAACTATGGCTACACCTTC
TRBJ2-1,TRBD1,-,TRBV4-1,CASSAWDSGSYNEQFF,TGCGCCAGCAGCGCCTGGGACAGCGGATCCTACAATGAGCAGTTCTTC
TRBJ2-1,-,-,TRBV6-9,CASSSREPDSYNEQFF,TGTGCCAGCAGTAGCCGGGAGCCAGACTCCTACAATGAGCAGTTCTTC
TRBJ2-2,TRBD2,-,TRBV7-8,CASSLAIAGGNTGELFF,TGTGCCAGCAGCTTAGCCATAGCGGGGGGCAACACCGGGGAGCTGTTTTTT
TRBJ2-3,TRBD2,-,TRBV4-2,CASSQGLAGDTDTQYF,TGTGCCAGCAGCCAGGGACTAGCGGGAGACACAGATACGCAGTATTTT
TRBJ2-4,-,-,TRBV27,CASREGPKNIQYF,TGTGCCAGCAGGGAGGGTCCCAAAAACATTCAGTACTTC
TRBJ1-5,-,-,TRBV5-1,CASSPGTPNQPQHF,TGCGCCAGCAGCCCGGGAACGCCAAATCAGCCCCAGCATTTT
TRBJ1-1,-,-,TRBV4-1,CASSPPGGTEAFF,TGCGCCAGCAGCCCCCCCGGGGGGACTGAAGCTTTCTTT
TRBJ1-4,-,-,TRBV27,CASSPYGGHEKLFF,TGTGCCAGCAGTCCGTATGGGGGCCACGAAAAACTGTTTTTT
TRBJ2-7,-,-,TRBV25-1,CASSRRALPYEQYF,TGTGCGTCCTCCAGGAGGGCCTTACCCTACGAGCAGTACTTC
TRBJ2-5,-,-,TRBV19,CASSAGQLYQETQYF,TGTGCCAGTAGTGCGGGACAGTTGTACCAAGAGACCCAGTACTTC
TRBJ2-7,-,-,TRBV28,CASSLYSEQYF,TGTGCCAGCAGTTTATATTCCGAGCAGTACTTC
TRBJ2-7,TRBD1,-,TRBV2,CASSLQGVREQYF,TGTGCCAGCAGCTTACAGGGGGTTCGCGAGCAGTACTTC
TRBJ2-1,-,-,TRBV11-1,CASSTWTDNEQFF,TGTGCCAGCAGCACTTGGACAGACAATGAGCAGTTCTTC
TRBJ2-2,-,few,TRBV19,CASRGGGQLNTGELFF,TGTGCCAGCAGGGGAGGGGGACAGCTGAACACCGGGGAGCTGTTTTTT
TRBJ1-1,-,-,TRBV5-5,CASSLDPIRGAEAFF,TGTGCCAGCAGCTTGGACCCAATAAGAGGGGCTGAAGCTTTCTTT
TRBJ1-6,-,-,TRBV10-3,CAITPASNSPLHF,TGTGCCATCACCCCCGCGTCTAATTCACCCCTCCACTTT
TRBJ2-5,TRBD1,-,TRBV5-1,CASSTRTGGGKTQYF,TGCGCCAGCAGCACCCGGACAGGGGGAGGGAAGACCCAGTACTTC
TRBJ2-7,-,-,TRBV6-5,CASSGVTGWGHEQYF,TGTGCCAGCAGTGGCGTTACGGGGTGGGGCCACGAGCAGTACTTC
TRBJ1-1,-,-,TRBV11-2,CASSPRENTEAFF,TGTGCCAGCAGCCCACGGGAGAACACTGAAGCTTTCTTT
TRBJ1-1,-,-,TRBV7-8,CASSLGVTEAFF,TGTGCCAGCAGCTTAGGGGTTACTGAAGCTTTCTTT
TRBJ2-1,TRBD2,-,TRBV4-1,CASSRLAGAGDEQFF,TGCGCCAGCAGCCGACTAGCGGGGGCAGGGGATGAGCAGTTCTTC
TRBJ1-4,TRBD1,few,TRBV6-6,CASSQGQGNEKLFF,TGTGCCAGCAGTCAAGGACAGGGGAATGAAAAACTGTTTTTT
TRBJ2-7,-,-,TRBV5-1,CASSLGGHSVTYEQYF,TGCGCCAGCAGCTTGGGGGGACACTCCGTAACCTACGAGCAGTACTTC
TRBJ2-7,-,-,TRBV4-1,CASSKGLPYEQYF,TGCGCCAGCAGCAAGGGACTTCCCTACGAGCAGTACTTC
TRBJ1-1,-,-,TRBV4-1,CASSQFSGQSEAFF,TGCGCCAGCAGCCAGTTTTCCGGACAGAGTGAAGCTTTCTTT
TRBJ2-7,TRBD2,-,TRBV7-8,CASSFRTSGSYEQYF,TGTGCCAGCAGCTTCCGGACTAGCGGGAGCTACGAGCAGTACTTC
TRBJ2-1,-,-,TRBV11-1,CASSLGRGRNNEQFF,TGTGCCAGCAGCTTAGGGCGGGGAAGGAACAATGAGCAGTTCTTC
TRBJ2-7,-,-,TRBV6-5,CASSRDSILNEQYF,TGTGCCAGCAGCCGGGACTCGATCCTCAACGAGCAGTACTTC
TRBJ2-5,-,-,TRBV27,CASSSRPQGETQYF,TGTGCCAGCAGTTCCCGCCCGCAGGGGGAGACCCAGTACTTC
TRBJ2-1,TRBD2,-,TRBV4-1,CASSQGLAGANEQFF,TGCGCCAGCAGCCAAGGTCTAGCGGGGGCAAATGAGCAGTTCTTC
TRBJ1-2,-,-,TRBV20-1,CSAQLVGYTF,TGCAGTGCCCAATTGGTCGGCTACACCTTC
TRBJ2-3,-,-,TRBV11-2,CASSDYLAGSVDTQYF,TGTGCCAGCAGTGACTACCTCGCGGGTAGCGTGGATACGCAGTATTTT